The clone carrying this T cell receptor (beta chain) was counted between two and nine times. These data originate in a study of T cells in Graves' hyperthyroidism and ophthalmopathy. Germline CDR1 reads MGHDK; CDR2 reads SYGVNS. Trimming took 4 bases from V and 3 from J; bases not matched to a gene: 5. The CDR3 has 15 residues. RNA transcripts served as the template for amplifying TCR beta CDR3 regions. The HTBI primer set drove a first-round RT-PCR of the TCR CDR3. TCRdb re-analysed the multiplex PCR reads in MiXCR, keeping a single row per CDR3 protein. The table includes a few hundred thousand distinct CDR3 sequences, about 43% detected once.

This TCR derives from a woman younger than 30 with Graves' hyperthyroidism. The sample taken for sequencing was peripheral blood or thyroid tissue (not recorded which). This sequence joins TRBV25-1 and TRBJ2-2; 7 positions agree with TRBD2. CDR3 protein: CASSASGDDTGELFF. DNA for the CDR3: TGTGCCAGCAGTGCTAGCGGAGACGACACCGGGGAGCTGTTTTTT. Full variable domain (missing parts from reference TRBV25-1 and TRBJ2-2): EADIYQTPRYLVIGTGKKITLECSQTMGHDKMYWYQQDPGMELHLIHYSYGVNSTEKGDLSSESTVSRIRTEHFPLTLESARPSHTSQYLCASSASGDDTGELFFGEGSRLTVL.